This TCR beta chain was identified during a study of metastatic and nonmetastatic thyroid tumors. About the research overall: Thyroid patients, malignant and benign, had repertoires compared across blood and tumor or nodule tissue. General study points: When malignant thyroid tumors were compared with benign nodules, TCR beta diversity was reportedly significantly higher in the malignant tumors. This held in both blood and tumor samples.

The V and J ends lost 4 bases and 5 bases, in that order; junction bases with no gene match: 8. The CDR3 contains 17 residues. Germline CDR1 and CDR2: MNHNS and SASEGT. Ahead of thyroid surgery, no patient had received treatment of any kind. In the original analysis: The authors used CDR3 differences across clinicopathological groups to build a distant-metastasis classifier for papillary thyroid cancer. TCRdb reprocessed the PCR reads via MiXCR. What appears here as the V and J calls and clone size reflects TCRdb's work, not the paper's. The sample lists about 34,000 clones; 35% to 40% were seen once. This clone occurred a few times. The antigen remains unidentified.

The chain is built from TRBV6-1 and TRBJ2-2; 12 nucleotides line up with TRBD1. Sequencing was performed on tumor tissue. This TCR derives from a female donor with papillary thyroid cancer or a benign thyroid nodule (not recorded which). Some clones in this sample may be carry-over from other donors' samples. The chain's CDR3 is CASSAKGQGAGTGELFF. The CDR3 nucleotides are TGTGCCAGCAGTGCTAAGGGACAGGGGGCAGGGACCGGGGAGCTGTTTTTT.